This T cell receptor beta chain comes out of a study of cytomegalovirus exposure and HLA in healthy donors. For the study at large: Researchers found that roughly 81% of under 450 genotyped donors fell within the Caucasian-associated ancestry cluster.

PCR involved 60 Vbeta and 13 Jbeta primers. Data came from immunoSEQ multiplex PCR; TCRdb stores just in-frame clones and leaves some out. Of some 44,000 clones listed, around 90% are singletons. Study outcomes and limitations: Productive rates of about 90% or about 30% were seen for most TCR beta V segments in an earlier analysis. TCR beta chains associated with HLA were, in a later analysis, more clonally expanded than equally common others.

A note on this clone: Its antigen is undetermined.

The germline V gene encodes CDR1 MNHNY and CDR2 SVGAGI (reference sequence). Trimming took 6 bases from V and 0 from J, leaving 6 bases between them. The CDR3 covers 12 residues. V is TRBV6-6 and J is TRBJ2-7; possible D gene TRBD1, 5 bases. The sequenced material came from PBMCs. This receptor was taken from a woman in her thirties or forties in good health and CMV-seropositive. CDR3 amino acids: CASSDSSYEQYF. CDR3 DNA sequence: TGTGCCAGCAGCGACAGCTCCTACGAGCAGTACTTC.